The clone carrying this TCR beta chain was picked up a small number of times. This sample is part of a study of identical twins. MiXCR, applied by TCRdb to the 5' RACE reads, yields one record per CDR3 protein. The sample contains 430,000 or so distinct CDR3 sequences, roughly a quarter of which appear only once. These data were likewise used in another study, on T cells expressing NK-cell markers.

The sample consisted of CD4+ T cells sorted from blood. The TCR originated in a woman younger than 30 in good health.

As DNA, the CDR3 is TGTGCCATCAGTGATACAGGAGATCCCTCGTATGGCTACACCTTC. This gives the protein CAISDTGDPSYGYTF. V and J are TRBV10-3 and TRBJ1-2; D is possibly TRBD1 (5 bases). This CDR3 region has 15 residues. V was shortened by 3 bases and J by 5 bases, with 16 bases between the two germline ends. The V gene's germline CDR1 is ENHRY and CDR2 SYGVKD.